Each of the 20 T cell receptor beta chains below was sequenced from the same sample in a study of cytomegalovirus exposure and HLA in healthy donors. Primers for the PCR totalled 60 Vbeta and 13 Jbeta. The protocol was immunoSEQ multiplex PCR, while the TCRdb copy is restricted to in-frame clones and leaves out a portion. The sample records 110,000 to 150,000 clones, more than 9.5% being singletons. The sample was PBMCs. All receptors come from a man in his fifties in good health and CMV-seronegative.

This clone was observed a few times. The rearrangement uses TRBV30 and TRBJ2-7; D unresolved. Trimming removed 2 bases from V and 5 bases from J, with 10 bases in between. This CDR3 has 12 amino acids. From germline, CDR1 is GTSNPN and CDR2 SVGIG (reference sequence). CDR3 sequence reads: CAWSLPPDEQYF. The CDR3 bases are TGTGCCTGGAGTCTTCCTCCGGACGAGCAGTACTTC.

The J gene is TRBJ2-1, the V gene TRBV15, with 8 positions matching TRBD2. The CDR3 extends over 20 amino acids. CDR1 is LNHNV, CDR2 YYDKDF, per germline (reference sequence). The V and J ends lost 0 bases and 6 bases, in that order; junction bases with no gene match: 19. In DNA form, the CDR3 reads TGTGCCACCAGCAGAGATCGTAGGGGAAGGGGCAGCGGGAGTACCAATGAGCAGTTCTTC. Its protein is CATSRDRRGRGSGSTNEQFF.

This clone was observed many times. The sample holds other DNA sequences that translate to the same CDR3. J is TRBJ1-2 and V is TRBV7-3; D is possibly TRBD1 (5 bases). The CDR3 loop spans 12 amino acids. Germline V gene data show CDR1 as SGHTA and CDR2 as FQGTGA. Trimming removed 5 bases from V and 11 bases from J, with 15 bases in between. The CDR3 sequence is CASSPWGGSYTF. The CDR3 DNA reads TGTGCCAGCAGCCCCTGGGGGGGGAGTTACACCTTC.

The CDR3 nucleotides are TGTGCCAGCAGCCCCGGACTAGCCAACGAGCAGTACTTC. Translated: CASSPGLANEQYF. The chain recombines TRBV27 with TRBJ2-5; the match to TRBD2 covers 8 bases. The J call is uncertain, as TRBJ2-7 better fits the DNA end. Germline CDR1 is MNHEY and CDR2 is SMNVEV (reference sequence). The CDR3 has 13 amino acids.

This clone was seen a few times. The V call is TRBV19, the J call TRBJ1-5, with 9 nucleotides matching TRBD1. This CDR3 is built from 14 residues. The J segment lost 6 bases and the V segment lost 4 bases, leaving 4 bases of the junction unmatched. The germline V gene encodes CDR1 LNHDA and CDR2 SQIVND (reference sequence). CDR3: CASSRTGEGQPQHF. CDR3 nucleotides: TGTGCCAGTAGTAGGACAGGGGAGGGTCAGCCCCAGCATTTT. Variable domain in full (rest from reference TRBV19 and TRBJ1-5): DGGITQSPKYLFRKEGQNVTLSCEQNLNHDAMYWYRQDPGQGLRLIYYSQIVNDFQKGDIAEGYSVSREKKESFPLTVTSAQKNPTAFYLCASSRTGEGQPQHFGDGTRLSIL.

This clone was detected only a few times. The chain joins TRBV6-6 to TRBJ1-1; 8 nucleotides agree with TRBD1. Germline CDR1 reads MNHNY; CDR2 reads SVGAGI (reference sequence). The junction had 4 bases not matched to a gene; V was cut back by 2 bases and J by 2 bases. The CDR3 sequence is 15 residues long. This CDR3 reads CASSYTGQENTEAFF. The CDR3 DNA sequence: TGTGCCAGCAGTTACACGGGACAGGAAAACACTGAAGCTTTCTTT.

This clone has only a few counts. J is TRBJ2-7 and V is TRBV7-2, with a possible D match to TRBD2 (6 bases). This CDR3 contains 16 residues. V lost 5 bases to trimming and J lost 2 bases, with 19 bases between them. Per germline, CDR1 SGHTA and CDR2 FQGNSA. The CDR3 sequence is CASSLPGGLSAYEQYF. The CDR3, as DNA: TGTGCCAGCAGCCTACCTGGGGGACTGTCAGCCTACGAGCAGTACTTC.

This clone appeared a few times. The V call is TRBV14, the J call TRBJ1-1, with D unresolved. This CDR3 contains 17 residues. Trimming took 4 bases from V and 0 from J, leaving 18 bases between them. Germline assignment: CDR1 SGHDN and CDR2 FVKESK. CDR3 in DNA: TGTGCCAGCAGCCTCCCCGACGGATACAGCATGAACACTGAAGCTTTCTTT. This translates into CASSLPDGYSMNTEAFF.

The chain has TRBV15 and TRBJ2-1; 9 nucleotides match TRBD1. J lost 2 bases, V lost 1 base, and 6 bases had no gene match. CDR3 length equals 17 residues. Per germline, CDR1 LNHNV and CDR2 YYDKDF (reference sequence). CDR3 sequence: CATSRGPGQGAYNEQFF. The CDR3 bases are TGTGCCACCAGCAGAGGTCCGGGACAGGGAGCCTACAATGAGCAGTTCTTC. The full variable domain, its missing parts supplied by reference TRBV15 and TRBJ2-1, is DAMVIQNPRYQVTQFGKPVTLSCSQTLNHNVMYWYQQKSSQAPKLLFHYYDKDFNNEADTPDNFQSRRPNTSFCFLDIRSPGLGDTAMYLCATSRGPGQGAYNEQFFGPGTRLTVL.

This clone was detected a few times. V gene TRBV28 combines with J gene TRBJ1-4; no firm D call. Between the trimmed V and J ends, which lost 5 bases and 4 bases, there was a span of 14 bases. There are 15 residues in the CDR3. Germline CDR1 and CDR2: MDHEN and SYDVKM. This chain's CDR3 is CASSQASWNNEKLFF. CDR3 sequence (DNA): TGTGCCAGCAGTCAGGCATCTTGGAATAATGAAAAACTGTTTTTT.

A few counts support this clone. The chain recombines TRBV2 with TRBJ1-5; maybe TRBD1 (6 bases). CDR3 length equals 14 residues. V lost 7 bases, J lost 3 bases, and 13 bases lay in between. CDR1 and CDR2 (germline): SNHLY, FYNNEI. The CDR3 is CASTGQLINQPQHF. As DNA, the CDR3 is TGTGCCAGCACCGGACAGCTGATCAATCAGCCCCAGCATTTT.

This chain's CDR3 is CASGLVSWDRRNTEAFF. CDR3 bases: TGTGCTAGTGGTTTGGTAAGTTGGGACAGACGAAACACTGAAGCTTTCTTT. The rearrangement links TRBV12-5 to TRBJ1-1; TRBD1 agrees at 7 bases. CDR1 and CDR2 from the germline V gene are LGHNT and FRNRAP. V trimming: 0 bases; J trimming: 2 bases; junction bases outside the gene matches: 9. The CDR3 loop spans 17 amino acids.

Only a few counts were recorded for this clone. This chain connects TRBV6-5 to TRBJ1-1; no definite D call. CDR1 and CDR2 (germline): MNHEY, SVGAGI. The CDR3 sequence is 14 residues long. Trimming shortened V by 5 bases and J by 1 base, and 11 bases separated the two germline ends. In DNA form, the CDR3 reads TGTGCCAGCAGTCAGTACCACCGGAACACTGAAGCTTTCTTT. Its translation: CASSQYHRNTEAFF.

This clone was seen more than once but under ten times. V and J are TRBV11-2 and TRBJ2-7; 8 bases fit TRBD2. This CDR3 is 10 amino acids long. Germline-derived CDR1 and CDR2 are SGHAT and FQNNGV. After removal of 11 bases from V and 4 bases from J, the junction contained 1 base not matched to a gene. The CDR3 DNA reads TGTGCCGGCGGGGGGTACGAGCAGTACTTC. Translation: CAGGGYEQYF.

The rearrangement links TRBV5-1 to TRBJ1-4, with TRBD1 matching 7 bases. Trimming removed 4 bases from V and 5 bases from J; junction bases left unmatched: 5. This CDR3 spans 14 amino acids. Germline values: CDR1 SGHRS, CDR2 YFSETQ. Here the CDR3 DNA reads TGCGCCAGCAGCCGAGACAGGGCAAATGAAAAACTGTTTTTT. Amino acids: CASSRDRANEKLFF.

This chain joins TRBV10-2 and TRBJ1-3; D gene ambiguous. The CDR3 is made up of 13 amino acids. V was pared by 3 bases and J by 5 bases, with 8 bases between. In germline, CDR1 is WSHSY, CDR2 SAAADI. This CDR3 is CASSEQSRNTIYF. The CDR3 DNA follows: TGCGCCAGCAGTGAACAATCGAGAAACACCATATATTTT.

This clone was observed a handful of times. This sequence joins TRBV5-1 and TRBJ2-5; D gene unclear. In germline, CDR1 is SGHRS, CDR2 YFSETQ. The CDR3 is 12 residues long. Trimming stripped 3 bases from V and 5 bases from J, with 8 bases between. DNA for the CDR3: TGCGCCAGCAGCTCAAACGGGGAGACCCAGTACTTC. Its translation is CASSSNGETQYF.

The rearrangement links TRBV29-1 to TRBJ2-3; D might be TRBD2 (6 bases). The V and J ends lost 5 bases and 5 bases respectively, with 14 bases between them. Germline CDR1 and CDR2: SQVTM and ANQGSEA. The CDR3 is 13 residues long. CDR3: CSVSGSGEDTQYF. The CDR3 DNA follows: TGCAGCGTTTCCGGGAGTGGCGAAGATACGCAGTATTTT.

This rearrangement joins TRBV6-4 to TRBJ2-1, with D tentatively TRBD2 (6 bases). The CDR3 extends over 16 amino acids. V was pared by 4 bases and J by 4 bases, with 17 bases between. Per germline, CDR1 MRHNA and CDR2 SNTAGT. CDR3 residues: CASSGRAGSLYNEQFF. CDR3 in DNA: TGTGCCAGCAGTGGCAGGGCGGGGTCCTTGTACAATGAGCAGTTCTTC.

Turning to this clone: Compared with germline, one end of the junction differs, possibly owing to a read error. The chain employs TRBV6-1 and TRBJ1-2; 7 bases fit TRBD1. Germline loops: CDR1 MNHNS, CDR2 SASEGT. CDR3 length: 15 residues. CDR3 DNA sequence: TGTGCCAGCAACGGCTCTGGCAGGGGGACCTATGGCTGCACCTTC. Residues: CASNGSGRGTYGCTF.